The 19 T cell receptor beta chains presented below share a single source sample, sequenced in a study of blood T cell repertoires in COVID-19. Only in-frame clones appear in the TCRdb table, and some are missing; sequencing was by immunoSEQ multiplex PCR. This table has approximately 350,000 clones, roughly nine tenths appearing once. Sequencing was performed on PBMCs or T cells enriched from blood (not recorded which). The origin of the receptors is a woman aged 30 to 39 who had recovered from COVID-19.

The V gene is TRBV6-5, the J gene TRBJ1-6; 7 bases agree with TRBD1. V was clipped by 6 bases and J by 8 bases; unmatched bases: 7. Germline V gene data show CDR1 as MNHEY and CDR2 as SVGAGI. This CDR3 region has 14 residues. The CDR3 DNA follows: TGTGCCAGCAGCGTAAGACAGGGTTATTCACCCCTCCACTTT. It codes for CASSVRQGYSPLHF.

The chain has TRBV5-1 and TRBJ1-5; D remains ambiguous. Deletions cut 2 bases from V and 3 bases from J, with 18 bases between. The CDR3 is made up of 17 amino acids. Germline CDR1 and CDR2: SGHRS and YFSETQ. The CDR3: CASSFRRCPGSNQPQHF. For the CDR3, the DNA is TGCGCCAGCAGCTTTCGTCGGTGCCCTGGTTCCAATCAGCCCCAGCATTTT.

The chain carries TRBV27 and TRBJ2-7; 7 bases align to TRBD2. V shed 2 bases, J shed 6 bases, and the junction held 7 bases outside the gene matches. CDR1 MNHEY and CDR2 SMNVEV come from the germline V gene (reference sequence). CDR3 length equals 14 residues. The CDR3 region has the DNA TGTGCCAGCAGTTTAGTGGGGGGGGATGGCGAGCAGTACTTC. Protein product: CASSLVGGDGEQYF.

This clone occurred once. The V and J genes are TRBV30 and TRBJ1-2; no definite D call. CDR1 GTSNPN and CDR2 SVGIG come from the germline V gene (reference sequence). CDR3 length: 12 residues. The ends were cut back, 5 bases at V and 7 bases at J, with 14 bases in the middle. The CDR3 spells CAWVLPPGGYTF. The CDR3 DNA follows: TGTGCCTGGGTATTGCCTCCCGGTGGCTACACCTTC.

The chain has TRBV5-4 and TRBJ1-1, with D perhaps TRBD1 (6 bases). Germline values: CDR1 SGHNT, CDR2 YYREEE (reference sequence). V was cut by 1 base and J by 1 base, with 11 bases left in between. The CDR3 length is 15 residues. In nucleotides, the CDR3 is TGTGCCAGCAGCTTGCAGGGGTCCTCGAACACTGAAGCTTTCTTT. It encodes CASSLQGSSNTEAFF.

The V gene is TRBV12-3 or TRBV12-4, the J gene TRBJ1-2, with D possibly TRBD1 on 6 matching bases. The CDR3 spans 13 residues. Trimming left V 2 bases short and J 3 bases short, with 7 bases between. CDR3 region: CASSLNRDYGYTF. The CDR3 DNA follows: TGTGCCAGCAGTTTAAACAGGGACTATGGCTACACCTTC.

V and J are TRBV18 and TRBJ2-2; D call uncertain. Germline values: CDR1 KGHSH, CDR2 LQKENI. The CDR3 totals 15 residues. V was clipped by 4 bases and J by 5 bases, with 14 bases between them. The CDR3 is CASSLTEGRTGELFF. The CDR3 DNA reads TGTGCCAGCTCACTTACAGAAGGAAGGACCGGGGAGCTGTTTTTT.

This sequence joins TRBV7-9 and TRBJ1-5; TRBD1 matches 7 bases. The length of the CDR3 is 15 residues. CDR1 and CDR2 from the germline V gene are SEHNR and FQNEAQ (reference sequence). V trimming: 5 bases; J trimming: 4 bases; junction bases outside the gene matches: 8. CDR3 loop: CASSIGDSSNQPQHF. In nucleotides, the CDR3 is TGTGCCAGCAGCATAGGGGACAGTTCGAATCAGCCCCAGCATTTT.

This chain joins TRBV5-1 and TRBJ2-1; 8 nucleotides line up with TRBD2. The germline V gene encodes CDR1 SGHRS and CDR2 YFSETQ. The CDR3 has 17 amino acids. The junction had 7 bases not matched to a gene; V was cut back by 0 bases and J by 2 bases. The CDR3 DNA reads as TGCGCCAGCAGCTTGGCGGGTAGCGGGGAAACCTACAATGAGCAGTTCTTC. It codes for CASSLAGSGETYNEQFF.

The V and J genes are TRBV27 and TRBJ1-1; D possibly corresponds to TRBD1 (5 bases). The germline V gene has CDR1 MNHEY and CDR2 SMNVEV (reference sequence). V shed 0 bases and J shed 4 bases, with 15 bases lying between them. CDR3 size: 16 residues. CDR3 loop: CASSLSSPPGGTEAFF. The CDR3 DNA reads TGTGCCAGCAGTTTATCCTCCCCTCCCGGGGGCACTGAAGCTTTCTTT.

The table lists this clone with a count of one. The rearrangement joins TRBV5-1 to TRBJ1-2; TRBD1 aligns across 7 bases. Trimming removed 7 bases from V and 5 bases from J; junction bases left unmatched: 8. The CDR3 sequence is 13 residues long. Germline CDR1 is SGHRS and CDR2 is YFSETQ. Written as DNA, the CDR3 is TGCGCCAGCGGAGAACAGGGGTCATATGGCTACACCTTC. Its translation is CASGEQGSYGYTF. The full variable domain, its missing parts supplied by reference TRBV5-1 and TRBJ1-2, is KAGVTQTPRYLIKTRGQQVTLSCSPISGHRSVSWYQQTPGQGLQFLFEYFSETQRNKGNFPGRFSGRQFSNSRSEMNVSTLELGDSALYLCASGEQGSYGYTFGSGTRLTVV.

The gene calls are TRBV4-1 and TRBJ2-5, with 7 bases identical to TRBD2. After removal of 0 bases from V and 2 bases from J, the junction contained 9 bases not matched to a gene. This CDR3 spans 17 amino acids. Germline assignment: CDR1 MGHRA and CDR2 YSYEKL. The CDR3 sequence is CASSQDSTGGIQETQYF. As DNA, the CDR3 is TGCGCCAGCAGCCAAGATTCGACGGGGGGAATTCAAGAGACCCAGTACTTC.

The chain links TRBV3-1 (or the pseudogene TRBV3-2) to TRBJ1-1; 7 nucleotides line up with TRBD1. V was clipped by 5 bases and J by 7 bases; unmatched bases: 4. The germline CDR1 and CDR2 sequences are LGHDT and YNNKEL (reference sequence). The CDR3 has 12 residues. This CDR3 is CASSKTGREAFF. DNA for the CDR3: TGTGCCAGCAGCAAGACAGGGCGTGAAGCTTTCTTT.

This clone was recorded only once. The rearrangement links TRBV5-4 to TRBJ1-2; D not certain. Trimming removed 0 bases at V and 7 bases at J, with 19 bases between. The CDR3 runs 16 residues. Germline V gene lookup returns CDR1 SGHNT and CDR2 YYREEE (reference sequence). CDR3 in amino acids: CASSLAAVASLGGYTF. CDR3 nucleotide sequence: TGTGCCAGCAGCTTGGCGGCCGTAGCGTCTCTCGGTGGCTACACCTTC.

V is TRBV27 and J is TRBJ1-3, with TRBD1 as a possible D gene (6 bases). This CDR3 contains 16 residues. Germline V CDR1 and CDR2: MNHEY, SMNVEV (reference sequence). Trimming stripped 6 bases from V and 2 bases from J, with 17 bases between. DNA for the CDR3: TGTGCCAGCAGCCCTATCACAGGGCGCGCTGGAAACACCATATATTTT. It is translated as CASSPITGRAGNTIYF.

V usage is TRBV13 and J usage is TRBJ1-2, with D maybe TRBD1 (5 bases). Deletions cut 1 base from V and 6 bases from J, with 12 bases between. CDR3 length equals 14 residues. CDR1 PRHDT and CDR2 FYEKMQ come from the germline V gene (reference sequence). CDR3 sequence reads: CASSLEGHRDGYTF. The CDR3 bases are TGTGCCAGCAGCTTAGAGGGGCATCGGGATGGCTACACCTTC. The whole variable domain, filled in from reference TRBV13 and TRBJ1-2, reads AAGVIQSPRHLIKEKRETATLKCYPIPRHDTVYWYQQGPGQDPQFLISFYEKMQSDKGSIPDRFSAQQFSDYHSELNMSSLELGDSALYFCASSLEGHRDGYTFGSGTRLTVV.

The rearrangement joins TRBV27 to TRBJ1-1; maybe TRBD1 (6 bases). Germline CDR1 and CDR2: MNHEY and SMNVEV (reference sequence). CDR3 length: 15 amino acids. Trimming took 3 bases from V and 5 from J, leaving 16 bases between them. CDR3 nucleotides: TGTGCCAGCAGTTTCTCAACTTCAGGGGTAACTGAAGCTTTCTTT. Translating it yields CASSFSTSGVTEAFF.

The CDR3 bases are TGTGCCAGCAGTCCCGACAGCCTCTATGGCTACACCTTC. The encoded protein is CASSPDSLYGYTF. This rearrangement joins TRBV2 to TRBJ1-2; weak D call: TRBD1 (5 bases). CDR3 length: 13 residues. In germline, CDR1 is SNHLY, CDR2 FYNNEI. V lost 5 bases, J lost 4 bases, and 11 bases lay in between. Complete variable domain (other parts from reference TRBV2 and TRBJ1-2): EPEVTQTPSHQVTQMGQEVILRCVPISNHLYFYWYRQILGQKVEFLVSFYNNEISEKSEIFDDQFSVERPDGSNFTLKIRSTKLEDSAMYFCASSPDSLYGYTFGSGTRLTVV.

This sequence joins TRBV7-9 and TRBJ2-7; D is possibly TRBD2 (5 bases). From germline, CDR1 is SEHNR and CDR2 FQNEAQ (reference sequence). This CDR3 has 15 amino acids. V was pared by 5 bases and J by 2 bases, with 16 bases between. CDR3 in DNA: TGTGCCAGCAGCCCCCAAGGGAGTACGACCTACGAGCAGTACTTC. It encodes CASSPQGSTTYEQYF.